A selection of T cell receptor beta chains follows, all from one sample in a study of human T cells and chemical hapten exposure. TCRdb re-derived calls from the RACE reads in MiXCR, one entry per CDR3 protein. Among a few hundred thousand distinct CDR3 sequences listed, 4.8% were seen once. Here the sequenced sample was whole blood, taken in connection with sensitization to the hapten diphenylcyclopropenone (DPC). The receptors originated from a woman in her fifties or sixties with alopecia areata. Some clones in this sample may be carry-over from other donors' samples. The CDR3 runs from the conserved cysteine through the conserved F or W. D genes are given only for firm matches. Clone size is not always given. Where it is, it says once, few, many or a class for expanded clones.

v_gene	d_gene	abundance	j_gene	CDR3nt	CDR3aa
TRBV14	NA	many	TRBJ2-1	TGTGCCAGCAGCCAAGAGAATTGGGGCTTGGAGCAGTTCTTC	CASSQENWGLEQFF
TRBV7-2	TRBD2	many	TRBJ2-3	TGTGCCAGCAGTCCGACTAGCGGGGTCCTATCAGATACGCAGTATTTT	CASSPTSGVLSDTQYF
TRBV25-1	TRBD1	NA	TRBJ2-5	TGTGCCAGCAGTGGGGACAGGGGGTTGCAGACCCAGTACTTC	CASSGDRGLQTQYF
TRBV7-2	NA	few	TRBJ2-1	TGTGCCAGCAGCTTAGCGGAGGGGGGCAACTACAATGAGCAGTTCTTC	CASSLAEGGNYNEQFF
TRBV20-1	TRBD2	NA	TRBJ2-3	TGCAGTGCTAGAGATTGGGGGGCTAGCGGGAGCACAGATACGCAGTATTTT	CSARDWGASGSTDTQYF
TRBV6-6	NA	NA	TRBJ2-7	TGTGCCAGCAGTTACATCAACAGGGAGGGCGAGCAGTACTTC	CASSYINREGEQYF
TRBV2	TRBD1	NA	TRBJ2-3	TGTGCCAGCAGTAGACAGGGGGCCCTTGTGAACACAGATACGCAGTATTTT	CASSRQGALVNTDTQYF
TRBV5-4	TRBD1	NA	TRBJ2-7	TGTGCCAGCAGCTTGGCCGGGGGACAGGGGGACTACGAGCAGTACTTC	CASSLAGGQGDYEQYF
TRBV4-2	NA	few	TRBJ1-2	TGTGCCAGCTCAACCGGACAAGATGGCTACACCTTC	CASSTGQDGYTF
TRBV7-8	TRBD1	few	TRBJ1-1	TGTGCCAGCAGGAGGACAGGCCTGAGTACTGAAGCTTTCTTT	CASRRTGLSTEAFF
TRBV20-1	NA	many	TRBJ2-3	TGCAGTGCTAGAGATCAAGGAGGACTCAGGATAGCAGATACGCAGTATTTT	CSARDQGGLRIADTQYF
TRBV4-3	TRBD1	NA	TRBJ1-6	TGCGCCAGCAGCCAAGCGGGGACAGCCTATAATTCACCCCTCCACTTT	CASSQAGTAYNSPLHF
TRBV28	TRBD1	few	TRBJ1-5	TGTGCCAGCAGTTTTAGGGGGCTTCAGCCCCAGCATTTT	CASSFRGLQPQHF
TRBV28	TRBD2	few	TRBJ2-1	TGTGCCAGCAGTGCCAGGGGGGGACTAGCGGGTATTCTTTACAATGAGCAGTTCTTC	CASSARGGLAGILYNEQFF
TRBV29-1	NA	NA	TRBJ2-3	TGCAGCATGACTACTCCCGGTACGCAGTATTTT	CSMTTPGTQYF